One and the same sample provided the 13 T cell receptor beta chains below, sequenced in a study of lymphopenia after photon versus proton radiotherapy. Profiled with immunoSEQ multiplex PCR; TCRdb holds only in-frame clones, not every one. Seen here are roughly 17,000 clones, 80% to 90% observed once, and the top ten hold 20% to 25%. The sequences come from peripheral blood, collected from a patient treated with proton-based radiotherapy. These receptors all stem from a man between 65 and 79 years old with pancreatic cancer.

This clone was observed a single time. The chain is built from TRBV30 and TRBJ2-2; 7 nucleotides agree with TRBD1. CDR3 length equals 14 residues. Germline V gene data show CDR1 as GTSNPN and CDR2 as SVGIG (reference sequence). V shed 7 bases and J 5 bases; nucleotides not matched to a gene: 10. CDR3 amino acids: CAFNKQGRTGELFF. The DNA for the CDR3 is TGTGCCTTTAATAAACAGGGGCGGACCGGGGAGCTGTTTTTT.

This chain links TRBV7-9 with TRBJ1-4; D is perhaps TRBD1 (6 bases). The V and J ends lost 0 bases and 7 bases respectively, with 12 bases between them. There are 15 residues in the CDR3. Germline values: CDR1 SEHNR, CDR2 FQNEAQ (reference sequence). As DNA, the CDR3 is TGTGCCAGCAGCTTAGCGGGGGCGCTCAGTGAAAAACTGTTTTTT. Translation: CASSLAGALSEKLFF.

The chain links TRBV6-1 to TRBJ2-1; 10 nucleotides align to TRBD1. Losses at the gene ends were 7 bases for V and 5 bases for J; bases not matched to a gene: 8. The germline CDR1 and CDR2 sequences are MNHNS and SASEGT. This CDR3 comprises 15 residues. Here the CDR3 reads CASMRDRGLHNEQFF. DNA for the CDR3: TGTGCCAGCATGAGAGACAGGGGGCTACACAATGAGCAGTTCTTC.

The V and J genes are TRBV5-4 and TRBJ2-5, with 11 bases aligning to TRBD2. The CDR3 is 16 amino acids. Per germline, CDR1 SGHNT and CDR2 YYREEE (reference sequence). V was clipped by 3 bases and J by 0 bases; unmatched bases: 4. The CDR3 is CASSSWTSGYQETQYF. Written as DNA, the CDR3 is TGTGCCAGCAGCTCTTGGACTAGCGGGTACCAAGAGACCCAGTACTTC.

The V gene is TRBV15, the J gene TRBJ2-3; 10 bases match TRBD2. CDR1 and CDR2 (germline): LNHNV, YYDKDF (reference sequence). J was trimmed by 3 bases and V by 6 bases; bases with no gene match: 6. The CDR3 spans 15 residues. This chain's CDR3 is CATRRGSGGTDTQYF. In DNA form, the CDR3 reads TGTGCCACCAGGAGGGGTAGCGGGGGGACAGATACGCAGTATTTT.

The chain has TRBV2 and TRBJ2-1, with 7 bases lining up with TRBD2. The CDR3 covers 13 residues. Trimming took 8 bases from V and 5 from J; bases not matched to a gene: 6. Germline V gene lookup returns CDR1 SNHLY and CDR2 FYNNEI. The CDR3 nucleotides read TGTGCCAGCTCCCGGGGAGGGGACAATGAGCAGTTCTTC. Translation: CASSRGGDNEQFF.

As DNA, the CDR3 is TGTGCCAGCAGCTTAAGCGGAGGGAACACTGAAGCTTTCTTT. It yields the protein CASSLSGGNTEAFF. The chain combines TRBV7-3 with TRBJ1-1; D unresolved. This CDR3 comprises 14 residues. Germline V gives CDR1 SGHTA, CDR2 FQGTGA. With 1 base removed from V and 1 base from J, the gap between germline ends came to 7 bases.

This chain joins TRBV7-8 and TRBJ1-2, with 9 bases lining up with TRBD1. CDR1 and CDR2 from the germline V gene are SGHVS and FQNEAQ. The CDR3 sequence is 15 residues long. V dropped 3 bases and J dropped 0; count of bases not matched to a gene: 2. CDR3 sequence: CASSLTGGANYGYTF. The CDR3 nucleotides read TGTGCCAGCAGCTTGACAGGGGGTGCTAACTATGGCTACACCTTC.

The chain combines TRBV2 with TRBJ2-5; D may be TRBD1 (6 bases). V lost 7 bases and J 5 bases, leaving 14 bases between the germline ends. Germline V lookup: CDR1 SNHLY, CDR2 FYNNEI. This CDR3 contains 13 residues. The DNA of the CDR3 is TGTGCCAGCAATAGGGGGTTGGGGGAGACCCAGTACTTC. Its translation is CASNRGLGETQYF.

V and J are TRBV5-5 and TRBJ2-7, with unresolved D. This CDR3 has 14 amino acids. V lost 6 bases, J lost 0 bases, and 13 bases lay in between. Germline V gene sequence: CDR1 SGHKS, CDR2 YYEKEE (reference sequence). The CDR3 protein is CASKTGPSSYEQYF. Here the CDR3 DNA reads TGTGCCAGCAAAACCGGGCCGAGCTCCTACGAGCAGTACTTC. The full variable domain, rest sourced from reference TRBV5-5 and TRBJ2-7, is DAGVTQSPTHLIKTRGQQVTLRCSPISGHKSVSWYQQVLGQGPQFIFQYYEKEERGRGNFPDRFSARQFPNYSSELNVNALLLGDSALYLCASKTGPSSYEQYFGPGTRLTVT.

The chain recombines TRBV10-3 with TRBJ2-1, with unresolved D. With 5 bases removed from V and 7 bases from J, the gap between germline ends came to 6 bases. Germline assignment: CDR1 ENHRY and CDR2 SYGVKD. The CDR3 has 11 amino acids. DNA of the CDR3: TGTGCCATCAGTTTTAGTAATGAGCAGTTCTTC. Translating gives CAISFSNEQFF.

The J gene is TRBJ1-5, the V gene TRBV10-2; D is possibly TRBD1 (6 bases). This CDR3 has 15 residues. The V and J ends lost 5 bases and 1 base respectively, with 12 bases between them. CDR1 and CDR2 from the germline V gene are WSHSY and SAAADI. The DNA of the CDR3 is TGCGCCAGCAGTACAACCGGGACAAGCAATCAGCCCCAGCATTTT. Translating it yields CASSTTGTSNQPQHF.

J is TRBJ1-3 and V is TRBV11-3, with D hard to call. Per germline, CDR1 SGHNT and CDR2 YENEEA. The CDR3 is made up of 16 amino acids. V shed 5 bases and J shed 0 bases, with 14 bases lying between them. The CDR3 nucleotides read TGTGCCAGCAGCCGACGGCTAGTACCCTCTGGAAACACCATATATTTT. Residues: CASSRRLVPSGNTIYF.